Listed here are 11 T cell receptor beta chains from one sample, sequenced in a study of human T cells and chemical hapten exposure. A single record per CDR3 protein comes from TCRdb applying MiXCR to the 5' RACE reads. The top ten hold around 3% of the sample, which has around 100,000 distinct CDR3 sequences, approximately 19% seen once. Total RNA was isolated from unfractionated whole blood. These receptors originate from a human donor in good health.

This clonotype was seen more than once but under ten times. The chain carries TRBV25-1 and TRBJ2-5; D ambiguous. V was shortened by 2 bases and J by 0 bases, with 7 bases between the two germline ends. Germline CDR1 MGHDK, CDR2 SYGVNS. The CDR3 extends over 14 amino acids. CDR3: CASSEEEYQETQYF. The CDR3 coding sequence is TGTGCCAGCAGTGAAGAGGAGTACCAAGAGACCCAGTACTTC.

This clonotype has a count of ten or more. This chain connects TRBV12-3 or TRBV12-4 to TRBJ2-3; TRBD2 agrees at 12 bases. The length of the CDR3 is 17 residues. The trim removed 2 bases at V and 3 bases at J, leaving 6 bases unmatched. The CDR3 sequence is CASSLRLAGVGTDTQYF. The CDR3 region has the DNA TGTGCCAGCAGTTTAAGACTAGCGGGAGTTGGGACAGATACGCAGTATTTT.

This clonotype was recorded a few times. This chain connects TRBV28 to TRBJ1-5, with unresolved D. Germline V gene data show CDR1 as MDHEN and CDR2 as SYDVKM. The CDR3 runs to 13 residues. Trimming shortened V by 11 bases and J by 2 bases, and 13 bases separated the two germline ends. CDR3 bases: TGTGCCCACGAGCGGGTGGGCAATCAGCCCCAGCATTTT. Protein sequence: CAHERVGNQPQHF.

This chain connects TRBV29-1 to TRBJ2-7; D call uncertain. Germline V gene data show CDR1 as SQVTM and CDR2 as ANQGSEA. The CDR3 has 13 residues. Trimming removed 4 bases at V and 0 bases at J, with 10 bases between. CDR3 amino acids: CSVGAVRSYEQYF. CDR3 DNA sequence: TGCAGCGTTGGGGCAGTTCGCTCCTACGAGCAGTACTTC.

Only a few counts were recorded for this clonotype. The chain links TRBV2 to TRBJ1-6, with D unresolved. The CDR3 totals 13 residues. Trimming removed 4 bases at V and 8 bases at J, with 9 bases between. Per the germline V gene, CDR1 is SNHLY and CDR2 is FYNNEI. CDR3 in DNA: TGTGCCAGCAGTGTCGACACGTATTCACCCCTCCACTTT. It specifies CASSVDTYSPLHF.

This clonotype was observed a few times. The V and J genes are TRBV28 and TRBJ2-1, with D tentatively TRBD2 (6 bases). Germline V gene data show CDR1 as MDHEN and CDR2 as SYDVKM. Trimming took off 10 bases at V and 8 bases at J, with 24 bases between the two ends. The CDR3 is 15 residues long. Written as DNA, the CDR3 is TGTGCCACCCGAGAAGGACGGAGACTAGGAGATGAGCAGTTCTTC. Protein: CATREGRRLGDEQFF.

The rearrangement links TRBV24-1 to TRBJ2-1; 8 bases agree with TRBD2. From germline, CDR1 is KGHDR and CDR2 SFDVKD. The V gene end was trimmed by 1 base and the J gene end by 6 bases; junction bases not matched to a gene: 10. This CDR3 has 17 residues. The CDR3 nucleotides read TGTGCCACCAGTGATTTATCGGGAGGGGATCGGTTCAATGAGCAGTTCTTC. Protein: CATSDLSGGDRFNEQFF.

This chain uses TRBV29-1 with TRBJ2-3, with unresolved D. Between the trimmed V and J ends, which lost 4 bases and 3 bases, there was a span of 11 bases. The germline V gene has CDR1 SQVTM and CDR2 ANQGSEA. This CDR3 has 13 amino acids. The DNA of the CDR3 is TGCAGCGTTGGTTCCGCGAATACAGATACGCAGTATTTT. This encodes CSVGSANTDTQYF.

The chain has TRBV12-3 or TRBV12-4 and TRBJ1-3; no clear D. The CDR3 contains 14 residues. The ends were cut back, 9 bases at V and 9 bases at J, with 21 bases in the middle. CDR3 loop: CASQPPTVRITIYF. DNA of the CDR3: TGTGCCAGTCAACCCCCGACTGTACGGATCACCATATATTTT.

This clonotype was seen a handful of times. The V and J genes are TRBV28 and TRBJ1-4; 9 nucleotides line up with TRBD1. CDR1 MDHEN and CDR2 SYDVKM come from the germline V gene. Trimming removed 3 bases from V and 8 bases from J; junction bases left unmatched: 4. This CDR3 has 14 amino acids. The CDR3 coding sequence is TGTGCCAGCAGTTTTTACAGGGGGCACGAAAAACTGTTTTTT. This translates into CASSFYRGHEKLFF.

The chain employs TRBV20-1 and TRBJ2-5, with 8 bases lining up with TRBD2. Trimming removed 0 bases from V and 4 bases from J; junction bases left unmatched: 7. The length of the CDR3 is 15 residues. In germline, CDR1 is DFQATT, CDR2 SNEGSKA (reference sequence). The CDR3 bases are TGCAGTGCTAGAGATTTCAGACTAGCGACAGAGACCCAGTACTTC. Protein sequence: CSARDFRLATETQYF.